The 22 T cell receptor beta chains in this list originate from one sample, sequenced in a study of T cell changes during pregnancy in multiple sclerosis. Repertoires were generated with immunoSEQ multiplex PCR, while TCRdb's copy carries only in-frame clones and drops some. The data hold about 25,000 clones, with approximately 86% observed a single time. The material sequenced was CD8+ T cells from peripheral blood mononuclear cells, taken in the first trimester of pregnancy. The receptors here all came from a female donor in good health, enrolled as a control in a pregnancy study.

The chain employs TRBV27 and TRBJ2-7; TRBD1 aligns across 10 bases. The CDR3 is 16 amino acids. The J segment lost 0 bases and the V segment lost 0 bases, leaving 2 bases of the junction unmatched. In germline, CDR1 is MNHEY, CDR2 SMNVEV (reference sequence). The CDR3 region is CASSLSGTGASYEQYF. CDR3 nucleotide sequence: TGTGCCAGCAGTTTATCGGGGACAGGGGCCTCCTACGAGCAGTACTTC.

This chain uses TRBV19 with TRBJ2-1; tentatively, D is TRBD2 (5 bases). CDR1 is LNHDA, CDR2 SQIVND, per germline (reference sequence). V shed 1 base and J shed 10 bases, with 8 bases lying between them. The CDR3 has 12 residues. The CDR3 loop reads CASSIGGLEQFF. The CDR3 DNA follows: TGTGCCAGTAGTATAGGAGGACTCGAGCAGTTCTTC. The variable domain in full, completed from reference TRBV19 and TRBJ2-1, reads DGGITQSPKYLFRKEGQNVTLSCEQNLNHDAMYWYRQDPGQGLRLIYYSQIVNDFQKGDIAEGYSVSREKKESFPLTVTSAQKNPTAFYLCASSIGGLEQFFGPGTRLTVL.

The chain recombines TRBV27 with TRBJ1-2; a possible D gene is TRBD1 (5 bases). The CDR3 spans 12 residues. V was pared by 6 bases and J by 2 bases, with 7 bases between. The germline V gene has CDR1 MNHEY and CDR2 SMNVEV (reference sequence). DNA for the CDR3: TGTGCCAGCAGCACAGGAAACTATGGCTACACCTTC. Translated: CASSTGNYGYTF.

This sequence joins TRBV15 and TRBJ2-5; TRBD2 might be the D (7 bases). The CDR3 runs 15 residues. Germline values: CDR1 LNHNV, CDR2 YYDKDF (reference sequence). V gave up 0 bases and J gave up 5 bases, with 13 bases separating them. The CDR3 here is CATSREGGAGETQYF. The CDR3 DNA reads TGTGCCACCAGCAGAGAAGGGGGGGCCGGGGAGACCCAGTACTTC.

This clone was observed once. The rearrangement links TRBV5-4 to TRBJ1-6; 11 bases are shared with TRBD1. Losses at the gene ends were 5 bases for V and 6 bases for J; bases not matched to a gene: 7. This CDR3 spans 16 amino acids. Per the germline V gene, CDR1 is SGHNT and CDR2 is YYREEE (reference sequence). The CDR3 is CASRPGTGGGNSPLHF. CDR3 in DNA: TGTGCCAGCAGGCCCGGGACAGGGGGAGGTAATTCACCCCTCCACTTT.

This chain uses TRBV7-9 with TRBJ1-2, with D unresolved. The CDR3 contains 18 residues. Trimming stripped 3 bases from V and 0 bases from J, with 20 bases between. Germline V gene data show CDR1 as SEHNR and CDR2 as FQNEAQ (reference sequence). CDR3 in amino acids: CASSFPLLPTVTNYGYTF. In DNA, the CDR3 is TGTGCCAGCAGCTTCCCCCTGTTGCCCACAGTAACTAACTATGGCTACACCTTC.

This rearrangement joins TRBV4-2 to TRBJ1-2; D not certain. This CDR3 has 13 residues. Germline V CDR1 and CDR2: LGHNA, YNFKEQ. V was trimmed by 5 bases and J by 4 bases, leaving 11 bases between them. In nucleotides, the CDR3 is TGTGCCAGCAGCTATTGGGCATTCTATGGCTACACCTTC. Its translation: CASSYWAFYGYTF.

The rearrangement joins TRBV5-1 to TRBJ2-5; 15 bases agree with TRBD2. This CDR3 is 16 amino acids long. Trimming at V came to 4 bases and at J to 2 bases, leaving 3 bases not matched to a gene. Germline V gene lookup returns CDR1 SGHRS and CDR2 YFSETQ. The CDR3 DNA follows: TGCGCCAGCAGCCTAGGGACTAGCGGGGGGCAAGAGACCCAGTACTTC. Translated: CASSLGTSGGQETQYF.

The rearrangement joins TRBV6-5 to TRBJ2-3; TRBD2 matches 7 bases. This CDR3 contains 15 residues. The V gene's germline CDR1 is MNHEY and CDR2 SVGAGI. V lost 2 bases and J lost 0; bases outside the gene matches: 2. In nucleotides, the CDR3 is TGTGCCAGCAGTTACCTTAGCGGGAGCACAGATACGCAGTATTTT. It codes for CASSYLSGSTDTQYF.

V is TRBV27 and J is TRBJ2-3; a possible D gene is TRBD1 (6 bases). Germline loops: CDR1 MNHEY, CDR2 SMNVEV (reference sequence). This CDR3 has 16 residues. With 5 bases removed from V and 4 bases from J, the gap between germline ends came to 19 bases. The CDR3 DNA reads TGTGCCAGCAGTCTATTGGGGGCCCTGGTGGCAGATACGCAGTATTTT. This gives the protein CASSLLGALVADTQYF.

The rearrangement uses TRBV28 and TRBJ2-1; perhaps TRBD2 as D (7 bases). In germline, CDR1 is MDHEN, CDR2 SYDVKM. CDR3 length: 13 residues. V lost 2 bases to trimming and J lost 10 bases, with 12 bases between them. The DNA of the CDR3 is TGTGCCAGCAGTTTACGGGGGGCGGGGGAGCAGTTCTTC. Protein: CASSLRGAGEQFF.

The chain couples TRBV27 to TRBJ2-1; 8 bases are shared with TRBD1. V shed 5 bases and J 2 bases; nucleotides not matched to a gene: 5. Per the germline V gene, CDR1 is MNHEY and CDR2 is SMNVEV (reference sequence). CDR3 size: 15 residues. CDR3 sequence reads: CASSNGQGAYNEQFF. In DNA, the CDR3 is TGTGCCAGCAGTAACGGACAGGGCGCCTACAATGAGCAGTTCTTC.

V and J are TRBV7-9 and TRBJ1-2, with a tentative D call TRBD1 (5 bases). The V and J ends lost 1 base and 3 bases respectively, with 12 bases between them. This CDR3 is 15 amino acids long. Germline values: CDR1 SEHNR, CDR2 FQNEAQ (reference sequence). The CDR3 sequence is CASSLGQGVDYGYTF. The CDR3 nucleotides are TGTGCCAGCAGCTTAGGTCAGGGCGTTGACTATGGCTACACCTTC.

The genes are TRBV9 and TRBJ2-1; unclear D gene. CDR3 length: 14 residues. In germline, CDR1 is SGDLS, CDR2 YYNGEE. The germline V and J ends were trimmed by 6 bases and 5 bases, with 15 bases remaining between them. The CDR3 protein is CASNDFGEHNEQFF. Written as DNA, the CDR3 is TGTGCCAGCAACGATTTCGGAGAACACAATGAGCAGTTCTTC.

The gene calls are TRBV7-2 and TRBJ2-1; 7 bases are a match to TRBD2. V trimming: 4 bases; J trimming: 0 bases; junction bases outside the gene matches: 6. There are 16 residues in the CDR3. Per the germline V gene, CDR1 is SGHTA and CDR2 is FQGNSA. CDR3 sequence: CASSWGAGTSYNEQFF. CDR3 in DNA: TGTGCCAGCAGCTGGGGAGCGGGGACCTCCTACAATGAGCAGTTCTTC. The variable domain in full, completed from reference TRBV7-2 and TRBJ2-1, reads GAGVSQSPSNKVTEKGKDVELRCDPISGHTALYWYRQSLGQGLEFLIYFQGNSAPDKSGLPSDRFSAERTGGSVSTLTIQRTQQEDSAVYLCASSWGAGTSYNEQFFGPGTRLTVL.

The chain combines TRBV5-1 with TRBJ2-1, with 10 bases matching TRBD2. The CDR3 totals 15 residues. CDR1 is SGHRS, CDR2 YFSETQ, per germline. Unmatched junction bases numbered 4, after V lost 7 bases and J lost 0 bases. CDR3 region: CASSSSGSSYNEQFF. CDR3 sequence (DNA): TGCGCCAGCTCATCTAGCGGGAGCTCCTACAATGAGCAGTTCTTC. The whole variable domain, remainder taken from reference TRBV5-1 and TRBJ2-1, is KAGVTQTPRYLIKTRGQQVTLSCSPISGHRSVSWYQQTPGQGLQFLFEYFSETQRNKGNFPGRFSGRQFSNSRSEMNVSTLELGDSALYLCASSSSGSSYNEQFFGPGTRLTVL.

V usage is TRBV4-3 and J usage is TRBJ2-7, with D uncertain. The germline gives CDR1 LGHNA, CDR2 YSLEER. Trimming left V 0 bases short and J 3 bases short, with 9 bases between. The length of the CDR3 is 14 residues. CDR3 sequence reads: CASSQENPGYEQYF. The CDR3 DNA is TGCGCCAGCAGCCAAGAAAACCCAGGCTACGAGCAGTACTTC.

The V call is TRBV9, the J call TRBJ2-7; 7 bases match TRBD2. This CDR3 spans 16 amino acids. In germline, CDR1 is SGDLS, CDR2 YYNGEE. With V trimmed by 1 base and J by 1 base, 8 bases remained unmatched. This chain's CDR3 is CASSVSASGTSYEQYF. The CDR3 DNA reads TGTGCCAGCAGCGTATCGGCTAGCGGCACATCCTACGAGCAGTACTTC.

This rearrangement joins TRBV9 to TRBJ1-1; perhaps TRBD1 as D (6 bases). Germline CDR1 is SGDLS and CDR2 is YYNGEE. V was trimmed by 2 bases and J by 0 bases, leaving 8 bases between them. The CDR3 runs 14 residues. The CDR3 bases are TGTGCCAGCAGCGTCGGGACATTGAACACTGAAGCTTTCTTT. Protein product: CASSVGTLNTEAFF.

The J gene is TRBJ1-2, the V gene TRBV6-4; 9 bases are a match to TRBD1. CDR1 and CDR2 from the germline V gene are MRHNA and SNTAGT. The CDR3 sequence is 15 residues long. After removal of 3 bases from V and 4 bases from J, the junction contained 6 bases not matched to a gene. CDR3 sequence reads: CASSETETGGYGYTF. The CDR3 coding sequence is TGTGCCAGCAGTGAGACCGAGACAGGGGGCTATGGCTACACCTTC.

The chain couples TRBV13 to TRBJ2-3; 9 positions agree with TRBD2. Germline CDR1 and CDR2: PRHDT and FYEKMQ (reference sequence). Trimming removed 2 bases from V and 2 bases from J; junction bases left unmatched: 2. The length of the CDR3 is 15 residues. This CDR3 is CASSLRLADTDTQYF. The CDR3 coding sequence is TGTGCCAGCAGCTTAAGACTAGCGGACACAGATACGCAGTATTTT.

The chain is built from TRBV5-6 and TRBJ1-2; D is perhaps TRBD1 (6 bases). Germline loops: CDR1 SGHDT, CDR2 YYEEEE. The CDR3 loop spans 14 amino acids. The V end was cut by 0 bases, the J end by 2 bases, with 8 bases between. This CDR3 reads CASSLGDTNYGYTF. For the CDR3, the DNA is TGTGCCAGCAGCTTGGGGGACACCAACTATGGCTACACCTTC.